The text below deals with one T cell receptor beta chain. V shed 7 bases and J shed 4 bases, with 13 bases lying between them. The CDR3 has 13 amino acids. The data were produced by immunoSEQ multiplex PCR, yet TCRdb's version contains in-frame clones alone and is incomplete. The repertoire includes more than 100,000 clones, around four fifths of them detected once, and approximately 12% sits in the top ten. The data were taken from a study of blood T cell repertoires in COVID-19. This chain connects TRBV12-3 or TRBV12-4 to TRBJ1-2; D is uncertain. What was sequenced was peripheral blood. This clonotype was sampled from a human donor in a cohort sampled during active COVID-19. The CDR3: CASTVLKAYGYTF. The CDR3 nucleotides are TGTGCCAGCACCGTACTGAAAGCCTATGGCTACACCTTC.